One sample yielded the 4 T cell receptor beta chains listed below, sequenced in a study of T cell responses to AZD1222 COVID-19 vaccine. Using immunoSEQ multiplex PCR, the repertoire was profiled, and TCRdb retains in-frame clones only, with some absent. The sample lists around 60,000 clones, approximately 90% occurring once. Specimen: peripheral blood, collected on day 0 of AZD1222 vaccination. These receptors all come from an adult in good health.

The chain recombines TRBV11-2 with TRBJ1-1; the D is unclear. CDR3 length: 15 residues. CDR1 and CDR2 (germline): SGHAT, FQNNGV. Trimming removed 6 bases from V and 1 base from J, with 15 bases in between. Here the CDR3 DNA reads TGTGCCAGCAGTTCTCGCGGACCCACGAACACTGAAGCTTTCTTT. This translates into CASSSRGPTNTEAFF.

The chain has TRBV5-3 and TRBJ1-3; D unresolved. TRBV5-3 is designated an ORF whose function remains uncertain. The CDR3 length is 12 residues. Trimming took 6 bases from V and 5 from J, leaving 9 bases between them. DNA for the CDR3: TGTGCCAGAACCTCCGACCGAAACACCATATATTTT. Protein sequence: CARTSDRNTIYF.

The chain is built from TRBV6-6 and TRBJ1-3; 7 bases match TRBD1. The germline V gene encodes CDR1 MNHNY and CDR2 SVGAGI (reference sequence). Trimming took 2 bases from V and 3 from J; bases not matched to a gene: 4. The CDR3 sequence is 15 residues long. The DNA of the CDR3 is TGTGCCAGCAGTTACACCACAGGGGTTGGAAACACCATATATTTT. Translated, it gives CASSYTTGVGNTIYF.

The V and J genes are TRBV23-1 and TRBJ2-1; a possible D gene is TRBD1 (6 bases). TRBV23-1 falls under the ORF class, with uncertain function. The CDR3 sequence is 16 residues long. V lost 0 bases and J lost 4, with 13 bases in between. The CDR3 DNA reads TGCGCCAGCAGTCAATCTTGGGGGCCCAAGTACAATGAGCAGTTCTTC. It yields the protein CASSQSWGPKYNEQFF.